Below, 6 T cell receptor beta chains from the same sample are listed, as sequenced in a study of blood T cell repertoires in COVID-19. Sequencing used immunoSEQ multiplex PCR; TCRdb keeps in-frame clones, though not all of them. In the table there are fewer than 200,000 clones, around 85% of which are singletons. Material for sequencing was peripheral blood. The receptors come from a woman of 80 years or more with COVID-19, enrolled during active disease.

The chain uses TRBV6-1 and TRBJ1-1, with 8 bases aligning to TRBD1. Germline loops: CDR1 MNHNS, CDR2 SASEGT. This CDR3 is built from 13 residues. V shed 2 bases and J 10 bases; nucleotides not matched to a gene: 6. The DNA of the CDR3 is TGTGCCAGCAGTGAATCAGGGGGCGGTGGAGCTTTCTTT. Translated: CASSESGGGGAFF.

This clone was counted once. The chain couples TRBV9 to TRBJ2-3; D remains unclear. This CDR3 is 15 amino acids long. V was shortened by 0 bases and J by 2 bases, with 10 bases between the two germline ends. Germline CDR1 and CDR2: SGDLS and YYNGEE. The CDR3, as DNA: TGTGCCAGCAGCGTAGGGTTAGAGCTCACAGATACGCAGTATTTT. It codes for CASSVGLELTDTQYF.

The chain has TRBV5-6 and TRBJ2-1, with 9 bases identical to TRBD2. Looked up from germline, CDR1 is SGHDT and CDR2 is YYEEEE. V lost 0 bases, J lost 3 bases, and 4 bases stayed unmatched. The CDR3 is 16 residues long. CDR3 amino acids: CASSLVAGGNYNEQFF. Here the CDR3 DNA reads TGTGCCAGCAGCTTGGTGGCGGGAGGGAACTACAATGAGCAGTTCTTC. The variable domain in full, with the rest retrieved from reference TRBV5-6 and TRBJ2-1, is DAGVTQSPTHLIKTRGQQVTLRCSPKSGHDTVSWYQQALGQGPQFIFQYYEEEERQRGNFPDRFSGHQFPNYSSELNVNALLLGDSALYLCASSLVAGGNYNEQFFGPGTRLTVL.

The rearrangement links TRBV6-6 to TRBJ2-5; 12 bases agree with TRBD2. V shed 5 bases and J 3 bases; nucleotides not matched to a gene: 16. The CDR3 spans 19 residues. CDR1 is MNHNY, CDR2 SVGAGI, per germline (reference sequence). This CDR3 is CASSLPGLAGRPGEETQYF. The DNA for the CDR3 is TGTGCCAGCAGTCTTCCGGGACTAGCGGGTCGCCCGGGGGAAGAGACCCAGTACTTC.

The rearrangement uses TRBV10-1 and TRBJ1-2; D ambiguous. This CDR3 has 13 amino acids. Between the trimmed V and J ends, which lost 0 bases and 6 bases, there was a span of 8 bases. The germline V gene encodes CDR1 WNHNN and CDR2 SYGVQD (reference sequence). CDR3 nucleotides: TGCGCCAGCAGTGAGTCGGTCACGGATGGCTACACCTTC. Residues: CASSESVTDGYTF.

The chain employs TRBV27 and TRBJ1-2; D perhaps matches TRBD1 (5 bases). CDR3 length equals 14 residues. Germline CDR1 and CDR2: MNHEY and SMNVEV (reference sequence). Trimming took off 6 bases at V and 8 bases at J, with 19 bases between the two ends. The CDR3 DNA follows: TGTGCCAGCAGGCTCCCAGGGAGGGGTGGCGGCTACACCTTC. Translation: CASRLPGRGGGYTF.